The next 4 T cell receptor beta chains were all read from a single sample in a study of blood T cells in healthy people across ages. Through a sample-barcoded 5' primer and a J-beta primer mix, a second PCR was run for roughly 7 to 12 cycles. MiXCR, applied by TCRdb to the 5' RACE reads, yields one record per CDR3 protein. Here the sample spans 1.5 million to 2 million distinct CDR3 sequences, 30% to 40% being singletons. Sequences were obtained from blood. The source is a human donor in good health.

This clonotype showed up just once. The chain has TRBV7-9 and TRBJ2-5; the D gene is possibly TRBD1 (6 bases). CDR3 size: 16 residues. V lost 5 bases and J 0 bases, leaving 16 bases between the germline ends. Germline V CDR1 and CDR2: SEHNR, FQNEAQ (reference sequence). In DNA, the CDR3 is TGTGCCAGCAGCCGAAAATTCCAGGGGTACCAAGAGACCCAGTACTTC. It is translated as CASSRKFQGYQETQYF.

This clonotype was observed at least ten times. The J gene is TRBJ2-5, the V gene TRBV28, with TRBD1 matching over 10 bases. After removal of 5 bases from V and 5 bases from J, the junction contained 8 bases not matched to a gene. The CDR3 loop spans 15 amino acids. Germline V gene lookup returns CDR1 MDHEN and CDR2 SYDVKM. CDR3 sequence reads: CASSPRTGGMETQYF. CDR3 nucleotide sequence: TGTGCCAGCAGTCCCCGGACAGGGGGGATGGAGACCCAGTACTTC.

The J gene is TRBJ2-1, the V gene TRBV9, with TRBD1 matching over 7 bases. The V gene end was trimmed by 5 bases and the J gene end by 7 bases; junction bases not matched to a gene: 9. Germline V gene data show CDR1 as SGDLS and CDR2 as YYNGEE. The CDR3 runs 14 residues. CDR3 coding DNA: TGTGCCAGCAGAGCCGGGACAGAAGGGAATGAGCAGTTCTTC. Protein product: CASRAGTEGNEQFF.

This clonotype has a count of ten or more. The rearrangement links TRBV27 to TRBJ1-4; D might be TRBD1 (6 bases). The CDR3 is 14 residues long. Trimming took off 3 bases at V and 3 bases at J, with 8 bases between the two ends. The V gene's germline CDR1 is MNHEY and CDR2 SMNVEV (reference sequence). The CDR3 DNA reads TGTGCCAGCAGTTTTACAGGGTCTAATGAAAAACTGTTTTTT. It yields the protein CASSFTGSNEKLFF.